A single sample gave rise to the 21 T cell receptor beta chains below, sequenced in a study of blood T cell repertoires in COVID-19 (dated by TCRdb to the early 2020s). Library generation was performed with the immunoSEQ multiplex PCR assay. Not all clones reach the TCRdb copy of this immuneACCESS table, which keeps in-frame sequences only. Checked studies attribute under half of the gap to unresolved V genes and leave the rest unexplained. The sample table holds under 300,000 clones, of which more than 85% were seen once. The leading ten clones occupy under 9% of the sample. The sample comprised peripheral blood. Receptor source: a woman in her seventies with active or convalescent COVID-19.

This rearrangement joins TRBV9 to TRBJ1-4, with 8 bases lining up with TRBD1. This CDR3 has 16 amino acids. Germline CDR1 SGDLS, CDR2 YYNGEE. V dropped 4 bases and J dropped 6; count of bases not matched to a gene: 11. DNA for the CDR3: TGTGCCAGCAGCACCGCAGGGGGCTTTACCGATGAAAAACTGTTTTTT. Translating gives CASSTAGGFTDEKLFF.

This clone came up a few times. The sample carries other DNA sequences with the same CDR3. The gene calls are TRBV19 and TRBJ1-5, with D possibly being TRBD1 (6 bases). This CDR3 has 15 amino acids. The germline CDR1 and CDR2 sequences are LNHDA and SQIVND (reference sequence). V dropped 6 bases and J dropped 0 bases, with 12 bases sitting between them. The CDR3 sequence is CASRDRPYSNQPQHF. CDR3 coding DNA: TGTGCCAGTAGGGACAGACCCTATAGCAATCAGCCCCAGCATTTT. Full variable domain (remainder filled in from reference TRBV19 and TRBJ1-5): DGGITQSPKYLFRKEGQNVTLSCEQNLNHDAMYWYRQDPGQGLRLIYYSQIVNDFQKGDIAEGYSVSREKKESFPLTVTSAQKNPTAFYLCASRDRPYSNQPQHFGDGTRLSIL.

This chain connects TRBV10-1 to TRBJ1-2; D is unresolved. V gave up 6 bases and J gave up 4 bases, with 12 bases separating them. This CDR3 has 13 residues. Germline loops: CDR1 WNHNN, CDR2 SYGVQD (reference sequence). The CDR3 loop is CASSQNLFYGYTF. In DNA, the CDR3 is TGCGCCAGCAGCCAGAATCTCTTCTATGGCTACACCTTC.

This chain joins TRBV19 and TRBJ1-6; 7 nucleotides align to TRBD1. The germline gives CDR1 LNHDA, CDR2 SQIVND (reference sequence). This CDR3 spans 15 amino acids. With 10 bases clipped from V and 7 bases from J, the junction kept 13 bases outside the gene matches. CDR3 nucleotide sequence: TGTGCCACTACACCCCCAGGGACAGAGAATTCACCCCTCCACTTT. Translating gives CATTPPGTENSPLHF.

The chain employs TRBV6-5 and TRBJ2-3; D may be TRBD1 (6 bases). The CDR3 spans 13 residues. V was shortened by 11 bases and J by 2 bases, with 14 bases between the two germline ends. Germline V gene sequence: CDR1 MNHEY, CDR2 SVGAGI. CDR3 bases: TGTGCCGTTCAGGGGTGGGCCACAGATACGCAGTATTTT. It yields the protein CAVQGWATDTQYF.

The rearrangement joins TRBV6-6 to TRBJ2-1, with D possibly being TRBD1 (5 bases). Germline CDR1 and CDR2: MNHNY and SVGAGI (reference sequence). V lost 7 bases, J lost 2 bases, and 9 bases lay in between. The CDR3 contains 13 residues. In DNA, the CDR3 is TGTGCCAGCACAGGGAATACCTACAATGAGCAGTTCTTC. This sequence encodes CASTGNTYNEQFF.

The CDR3 nucleotides are TGTGCCATCAGTGAGTCTGGGACAGGGACGGAAAAACTGTTTTTT. Protein: CAISESGTGTEKLFF. The genes are TRBV10-3 and TRBJ1-4; 9 positions agree with TRBD1. Germline V gene lookup returns CDR1 ENHRY and CDR2 SYGVKD. This CDR3 contains 15 residues. The ends lost 0 bases at V and 8 bases at J; junction bases unmatched: 4.

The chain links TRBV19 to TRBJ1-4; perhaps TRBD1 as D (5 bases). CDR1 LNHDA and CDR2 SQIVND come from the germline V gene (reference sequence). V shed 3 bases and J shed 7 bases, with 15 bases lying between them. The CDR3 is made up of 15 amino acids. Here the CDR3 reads CASSISDTNSEKLFF. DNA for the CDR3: TGTGCCAGTAGTATCTCGGACACGAATAGTGAAAAACTGTTTTTT.

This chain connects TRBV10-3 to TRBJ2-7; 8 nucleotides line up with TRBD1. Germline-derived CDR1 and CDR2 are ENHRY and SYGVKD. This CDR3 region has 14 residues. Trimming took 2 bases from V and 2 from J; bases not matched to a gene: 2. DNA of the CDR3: TGTGCCATCAGTGAGGGACAGGGAGCCTACGAGCAGTACTTC. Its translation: CAISEGQGAYEQYF.

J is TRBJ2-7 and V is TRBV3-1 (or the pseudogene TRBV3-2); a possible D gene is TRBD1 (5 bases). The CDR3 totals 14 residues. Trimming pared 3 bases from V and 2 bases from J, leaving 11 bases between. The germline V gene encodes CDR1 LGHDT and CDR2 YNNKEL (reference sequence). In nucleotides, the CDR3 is TGTGCCAGCAGCCAGGGGCCAGGGCCCTACGAGCAGTACTTC. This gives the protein CASSQGPGPYEQYF.

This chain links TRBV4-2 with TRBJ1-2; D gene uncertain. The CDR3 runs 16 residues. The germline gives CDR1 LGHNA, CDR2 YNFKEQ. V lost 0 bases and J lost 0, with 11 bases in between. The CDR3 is CASSQDRTLSNYGYTF. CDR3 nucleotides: TGTGCCAGCAGCCAAGATCGGACTTTATCTAACTATGGCTACACCTTC.

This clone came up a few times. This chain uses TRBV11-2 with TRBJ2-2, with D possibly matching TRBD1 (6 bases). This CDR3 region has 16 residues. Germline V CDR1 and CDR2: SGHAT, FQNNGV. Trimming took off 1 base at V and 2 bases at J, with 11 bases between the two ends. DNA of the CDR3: TGTGCCAGCAGCTTAGGGGTACAGGGTAACACCGGGGAGCTGTTTTTT. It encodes CASSLGVQGNTGELFF.

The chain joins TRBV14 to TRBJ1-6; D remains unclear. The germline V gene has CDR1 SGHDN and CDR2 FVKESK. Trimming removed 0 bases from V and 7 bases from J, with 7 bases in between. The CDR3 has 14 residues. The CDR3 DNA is TGTGCCAGCAGCCAAGAGGCATTCAATTCACCCCTCCACTTT. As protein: CASSQEAFNSPLHF.

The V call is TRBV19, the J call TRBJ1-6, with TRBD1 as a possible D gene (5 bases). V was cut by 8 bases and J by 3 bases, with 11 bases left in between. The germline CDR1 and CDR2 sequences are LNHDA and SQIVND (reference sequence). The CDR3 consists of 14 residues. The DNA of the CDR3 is TGTGCCAGTTGCAGGGCTGGCTATAATTCACCCCTCCACTTT. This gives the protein CASCRAGYNSPLHF.

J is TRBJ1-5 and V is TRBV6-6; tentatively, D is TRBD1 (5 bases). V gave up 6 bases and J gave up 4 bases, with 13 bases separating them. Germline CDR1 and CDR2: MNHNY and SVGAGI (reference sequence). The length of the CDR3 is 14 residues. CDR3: CASRRPGWNQPQHF. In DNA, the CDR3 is TGTGCCAGCAGACGTCCAGGGTGGAATCAGCCCCAGCATTTT.

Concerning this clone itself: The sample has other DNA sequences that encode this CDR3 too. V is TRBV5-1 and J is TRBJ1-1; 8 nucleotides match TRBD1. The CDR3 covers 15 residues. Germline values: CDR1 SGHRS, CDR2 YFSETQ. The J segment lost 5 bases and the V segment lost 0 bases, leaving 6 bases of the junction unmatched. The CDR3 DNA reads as TGCGCCAGCAGCTTGGCAGGACAGGGTGGGACTGAAGCTTTCTTT. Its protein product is CASSLAGQGGTEAFF.

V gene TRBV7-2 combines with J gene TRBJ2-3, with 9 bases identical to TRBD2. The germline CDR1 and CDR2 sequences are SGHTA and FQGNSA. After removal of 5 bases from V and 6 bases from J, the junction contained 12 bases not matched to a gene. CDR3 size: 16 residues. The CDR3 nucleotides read TGTGCCAGCAGCCCCCAGCGGGGGGTCCTAATGGATACGCAGTATTTT. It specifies CASSPQRGVLMDTQYF.

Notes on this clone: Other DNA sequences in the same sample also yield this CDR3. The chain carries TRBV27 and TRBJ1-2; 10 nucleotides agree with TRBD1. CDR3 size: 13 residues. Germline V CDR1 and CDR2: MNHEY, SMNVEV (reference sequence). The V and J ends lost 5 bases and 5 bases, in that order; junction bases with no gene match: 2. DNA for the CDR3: TGTGCCAGCAGTCTGGGACAGGGGTATGGCTACACCTTC. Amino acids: CASSLGQGYGYTF.

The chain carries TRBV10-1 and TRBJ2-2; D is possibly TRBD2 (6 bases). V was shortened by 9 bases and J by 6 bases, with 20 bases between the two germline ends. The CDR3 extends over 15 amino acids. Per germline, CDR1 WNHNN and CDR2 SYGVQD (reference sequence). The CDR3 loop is CASTEGSGFSGELFF. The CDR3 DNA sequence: TGCGCCAGTACGGAGGGATCGGGATTCTCCGGGGAGCTGTTTTTT.

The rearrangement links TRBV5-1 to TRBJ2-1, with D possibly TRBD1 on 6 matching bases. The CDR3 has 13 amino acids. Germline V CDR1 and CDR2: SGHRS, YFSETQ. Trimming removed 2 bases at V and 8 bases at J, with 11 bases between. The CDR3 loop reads CASSLQGLDEQFF. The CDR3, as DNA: TGCGCCAGCAGCTTACAGGGTCTTGATGAGCAGTTCTTC.

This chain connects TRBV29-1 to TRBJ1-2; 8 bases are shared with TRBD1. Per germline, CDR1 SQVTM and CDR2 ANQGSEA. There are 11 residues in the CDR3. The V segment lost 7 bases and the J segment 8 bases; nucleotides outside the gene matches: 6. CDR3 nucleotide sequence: TGCAGCGGGAAACAGGGGGAGGGCTACACCTTC. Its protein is CSGKQGEGYTF.